This T cell receptor beta chain was obtained from a study of blood T cells in healthy people across ages. The sample holds a few counts of this clonotype. CDR1 is MNHEY, CDR2 SMNVEV, per germline (reference sequence). The CDR3 extends over 14 amino acids. The V end lost 2 bases, the J end lost 3 bases, and 9 bases lay between the germline ends. Together with a sample-barcoded 5' primer, a J-beta primer mix was included in a second PCR lasting roughly 6 to 12 cycles. TCRdb redid the calling of the 5' RACE reads with MiXCR, one entry per CDR3 protein. The sample has approximately 360,000 distinct CDR3 sequences, more than 45% seen once.

The clonotype was recovered from a man between 60 and 75 years old in good health. The chain combines TRBV27 with TRBJ2-3, with D perhaps matching TRBD2 (5 bases). What was sequenced was blood. Here the CDR3 DNA reads TGTGCCAGCAGTTTAAGAGGGAATACAGATACGCAGTATTTT. This encodes CASSLRGNTDTQYF.